The 8 T cell receptor beta chains below come from one sample, sequenced in a study of blood T cell repertoires in COVID-19. Using immunoSEQ multiplex PCR, the repertoire was profiled, and TCRdb retains in-frame clones only, with some absent. Of about 140,000 clones listed, approximately 89% were seen once; the top ten hold about 10%. The source material was peripheral blood. These receptors were taken from a man aged 55 to 70 with active or convalescent COVID-19.

The chain carries TRBV6-5 and TRBJ1-2; 9 bases fit TRBD1. CDR1 MNHEY and CDR2 SVGAGI come from the germline V gene. The CDR3 has 13 residues. Germline trimming cut 6 bases from V and 4 bases from J; bases unmatched to any gene: 3. The CDR3 DNA sequence: TGTGCCAGCAGACGGACAGGGGTCTATGGCTACACCTTC. It is translated as CASRRTGVYGYTF.

The count of this clone is one. The rearrangement links TRBV5-6 to TRBJ1-1; 8 positions match TRBD1. The CDR3 is made up of 14 amino acids. The V segment lost 4 bases and the J segment 0 bases; nucleotides outside the gene matches: 2. Germline loops: CDR1 SGHDT, CDR2 YYEEEE. CDR3 DNA: TGTGCCAGCAGCCGGACAGGGATGAACACTGAAGCTTTCTTT. Translating gives CASSRTGMNTEAFF.

The rearrangement links TRBV12-5 to TRBJ2-2; TRBD2 agrees at 10 bases. This CDR3 has 13 amino acids. The J segment lost 5 bases and the V segment lost 7 bases, leaving 1 base of the junction unmatched. Per germline, CDR1 LGHNT and CDR2 FRNRAP. The CDR3 coding sequence is TGTGCTAGTGCGACTAGCGGGACCGGGGAGCTGTTTTTT. Its translation is CASATSGTGELFF.

The rearrangement joins TRBV6-6 to TRBJ2-1; D is uncertain. Trimming stripped 2 bases from V and 11 bases from J, with 16 bases between. From germline, CDR1 is MNHNY and CDR2 SVGAGI (reference sequence). The CDR3 sequence is 14 residues long. The CDR3 bases are TGTGCCAGCAGTTACCCCGATTTGGCGGAACAGCAGTTCTTC. Translating gives CASSYPDLAEQQFF.

The chain uses TRBV15 and TRBJ2-3; D unclear. The CDR3 consists of 12 residues. V lost 2 bases, J lost 7 bases, and 7 bases lay in between. Germline V gene sequence: CDR1 LNHNV, CDR2 YYDKDF (reference sequence). CDR3 in amino acids: CATSRPGYTQYF. The CDR3 DNA reads as TGTGCCACCAGCAGACCGGGTTATACGCAGTATTTT.

V and J are TRBV5-1 and TRBJ1-2; 8 nucleotides agree with TRBD1. Germline V gene data show CDR1 as SGHRS and CDR2 as YFSETQ. Unmatched junction bases numbered 4, after V lost 2 bases and J lost 4 bases. The CDR3 loop spans 14 amino acids. As DNA, the CDR3 is TGCGCCAGCAGCTTTGGACAGGGTAGCTATGGCTACACCTTC. It translates to CASSFGQGSYGYTF.

The J gene is TRBJ2-3, the V gene TRBV9, with 10 bases identical to TRBD2. The CDR3 runs to 18 residues. From germline, CDR1 is SGDLS and CDR2 YYNGEE. Losses at the gene ends were 0 bases for V and 3 bases for J; bases not matched to a gene: 10. The DNA of the CDR3 is TGTGCCAGCAGCGTAGATATCTCGGCTAGCGGGAGAACAGATACGCAGTATTTT. It is translated as CASSVDISASGRTDTQYF.

The J gene is TRBJ1-2, the V gene TRBV13; maybe TRBD1 (5 bases). CDR3 size: 15 residues. Germline V CDR1 and CDR2: PRHDT, FYEKMQ (reference sequence). Trimming pared 1 base from V and 6 bases from J, leaving 15 bases between. The DNA of the CDR3 is TGTGCCAGCAGCTTAGCCCCCGGGGGAAAGGATGGCTACACCTTC. Translating it yields CASSLAPGGKDGYTF.